Presented here are 2 T cell receptor beta chains from one specimen sequenced in a study of shared clonotypes between healthy human individuals. The data were produced by immunoSEQ multiplex PCR, yet TCRdb's version contains in-frame clones alone and is incomplete. The data contain over 1.5 million clones, 98% of them singletons. Sequencing was performed on naive CD4+ T cells sorted from blood. Subset reported: CD45RA+ positively selected. The receptors here all came from a man in his thirties or forties in good health.

The chain recombines TRBV28 with TRBJ2-7, with D hard to call. This CDR3 is built from 13 residues. Germline loops: CDR1 MDHEN, CDR2 SYDVKM. V was clipped by 7 bases and J by 3 bases, with 13 bases between them. CDR3: CASTQSQIYEQYF. CDR3 in DNA: TGTGCCAGCACCCAAAGTCAGATCTACGAGCAGTACTTC.

This clone was picked up one time. The V gene is TRBV27, the J gene TRBJ2-5; 7 positions agree with TRBD1. The germline V gene has CDR1 MNHEY and CDR2 SMNVEV (reference sequence). This CDR3 is built from 15 residues. V lost 7 bases to trimming and J lost 2 bases; unmatched junction nucleotides: 10. CDR3 coding DNA: TGTGCCAGCACCGAATCGGGACAGACTCAAGAGACCCAGTACTTC. As protein: CASTESGQTQETQYF.